This T cell receptor beta chain was recorded in a study of T cells in Graves' hyperthyroidism and ophthalmopathy. Germline V gives CDR1 ENHRY, CDR2 SYGVKD. The CDR3 is 15 residues long. V dropped 6 bases and J dropped 3; count of bases not matched to a gene: 5. TCR beta CDR3 regions were amplified from RNA transcripts. First-round RT-PCR targeting the TCR CDR3 was performed with the HTBI primer set. TCRdb independently ran MiXCR on the multiplex PCR reads; one entry per CDR3 protein. The sample consists of approximately 640,000 distinct CDR3 sequences, under 20% of them appearing once. Sequenced material: blood. J is TRBJ1-5 and V is TRBV10-3, with 10 bases fitting TRBD1. The TCR comes from a young woman with Graves' hyperthyroidism. CDR3 DNA sequence: TGTGCCATCAGGGAAGGGACAGGGGACAATCAGCCCCAGCATTTT. It codes for CAIREGTGDNQPQHF.